These T cell receptor beta chains were read from a single sample in a study of shared clonotypes between healthy human individuals. Method: immunoSEQ multiplex PCR; TCRdb's copy keeps in-frame clones and lacks some. The profile covers 530,000 or so clones, with 75% to 80% appearing a single time and under 15% taken by the ten largest. Sequencing input: PBMCs. The receptor source for this set is a woman aged 40 to 50 in good health. Some clones in this sample may be carry-over from other donors' samples. Each CDR3 is given with its conserved first and last residue. Fields, in order: clone size, V gene, D gene, J gene, CDR3 protein, CDR3 DNA. The D gene is left open where the match is weak. Size is omitted from some rows. Given values are once, few, many or a class for expanded clones.

once	TRBV2	NA	TRBJ2-3	CASSESGTSTDTQYF	TGTGCCAGCAGCGAGTCGGGAACTAGCACAGATACGCAGTATTTT
NA	TRBV5-6	TRBD2	TRBJ2-5	CASSLVVSWTSGQETQYF	TGTGCCAGCAGCTTGGTAGTATCCTGGACTAGCGGACAAGAGACCCAGTACTTC
NA	TRBV5-1	NA	TRBJ1-1	CASSPGVMNTEAFF	TGCGCCAGCAGCCCGGGGGTCATGAACACTGAAGCTTTCTTT
once	TRBV11-3	TRBD1	TRBJ2-1	CASSLGLQGALASGDEQFF	TGTGCCAGCAGCTTAGGTTTGCAGGGGGCCCTCGCCTCCGGGGATGAGCAGTTCTTC
NA	TRBV7-2	NA	TRBJ1-5	CASSLTGGSNQPQHF	TGTGCCAGCAGCTTGACAGGTGGGAGCAATCAGCCCCAGCATTTT
once	TRBV19	TRBD1	TRBJ2-3	CASSMGQGDGSDTQYF	TGTGCCAGTAGTATGGGACAGGGGGATGGGAGCGATACGCAGTATTTT
NA	TRBV2	TRBD1	TRBJ2-5	CASSRRGRETQYF	TGTGCCAGCAGTCGCAGGGGGCGGGAGACCCAGTACTTC
NA	TRBV7-6	NA	TRBJ1-3	CASSLVVTGGGNTIYF	TGTGCCAGCAGCTTAGTCGTAACCGGGGGAGGAAACACCATATATTTT
NA	TRBV18	NA	TRBJ2-2	CASSPPTSPGTGELFF	TGTGCCAGCTCACCACCTACTAGTCCCGGAACCGGGGAGCTGTTTTTT
NA	TRBV2	NA	TRBJ2-7	CASRKTVYEQYF	TGTGCCAGCAGAAAGACTGTCTACGAGCAGTACTTC
NA	TRBV19	NA	TRBJ1-3	CASTHSANTIYF	TGTGCCAGTACCCATTCAGCGAACACCATATATTTT
once	TRBV28	NA	TRBJ1-4	CASSGTGVGPNEKLFF	TGTGCCAGCAGTGGGACCGGAGTAGGGCCGAATGAAAAACTGTTTTTT
NA	TRBV28	NA	TRBJ2-7	CASSFQGIYEQYF	TGTGCCAGCAGTTTCCAGGGGATCTACGAGCAGTACTTC
NA	TRBV6-4	TRBD2	TRBJ2-7	CASSVYSGRDPLMGEQGF	TGTGCCAGCAGTGTCTATAGCGGGAGAGACCCCCTTATGGGAGAACAGGGCTTC
NA	TRBV7-2	NA	TRBJ2-7	CASSLIRLSYEQYF	TGTGCCAGCAGCTTAATTAGGTTGTCCTACGAGCAGTACTTC
NA	TRBV30	NA	TRBJ2-2	CAWSSAGVHRELFF	TGTGCCTGGAGTTCAGCAGGGGTCCACAGGGAGCTGTTTTTT
NA	TRBV13	TRBD2	TRBJ2-3	CASSSTAGDKLAAYWTTDTQYF	TGTGCCAGCAGCTCAACAGCGGGAGATAAGCTGGCAGCATACTGGACCACAGATACGCAGTATTTT
few	TRBV4-1	NA	TRBJ2-7	CASSQGAWGEQYF	TGCGCCAGCAGCCAGGGGGCGTGGGGCGAGCAGTACTTC
NA	TRBV7-2	TRBD1	TRBJ2-2	CASSPFTGAGTGELFF	TGTGCCAGCAGCCCTTTCACAGGGGCGGGCACCGGGGAGCTGTTTTTT
NA	TRBV27	TRBD1	TRBJ1-2	CASRGQGNYGYTF	TGTGCCAGCAGAGGACAGGGGAACTATGGCTACACCTTC
once	TRBV10-3	NA	TRBJ2-5	CAISEGETQYF	TGTGCCATCAGTGAGGGAGAGACCCAGTACTTC
NA	TRBV6-1	TRBD1	TRBJ1-5	CASSRGQGNGQPQHF	TGTGCCAGCAGTCGGGGACAGGGAAACGGGCAGCCCCAGCATTTT
NA	TRBV7-2	NA	TRBJ2-1	CASSPSREFNEQFF	TGTGCCAGCAGCCCGAGTCGGGAGTTTAATGAGCAGTTCTTC
NA	TRBV18	TRBD1	TRBJ2-5	CASSPHRGETQYF	TGTGCCAGCTCACCACACAGGGGTGAGACCCAGTACTTC
NA	TRBV30	TRBD1	TRBJ1-4	CAWSGLTGGTNEKLFF	TGTGCCTGGAGTGGCCTCACAGGGGGAACTAATGAAAAACTGTTTTTT
NA	TRBV6-6	NA	TRBJ1-1	CASNSAHMNTEAFF	TGTGCCAGCAATTCTGCTCATATGAACACTGAAGCTTTCTTT
NA	TRBV7-2	TRBD1	TRBJ2-7	CASISDRGGYEQYF	TGTGCCAGCATCTCCGACAGGGGAGGCTACGAGCAGTACTTC
NA	TRBV11-2	NA	TRBJ2-7	CASSLDLFLLGEQYF	TGTGCCAGCAGCTTAGATCTGTTCCTCCTTGGCGAGCAGTACTTC
NA	TRBV2	NA	TRBJ1-1	CASKLYEAFF	TGTGCCAGCAAGTTGTACGAAGCTTTCTTT
once	TRBV11-2	TRBD2	TRBJ2-3	CASSLVAGFTDTQYF	TGTGCCAGCAGCTTAGTAGCGGGGTTCACAGATACGCAGTATTTT
NA	TRBV6-5	NA	TRBJ2-1	CASREAAGAGDEQFF	TGTGCCAGCAGGGAGGCCGCGGGGGCGGGCGATGAGCAGTTCTTC
many	TRBV7-2	NA	TRBJ2-7	CASSLVQASSYEQYF	TGTGCCAGCAGCTTAGTCCAGGCCAGCTCCTACGAGCAGTACTTC
NA	TRBV10-3	NA	TRBJ1-2	CAISGGREDGYTF	TGTGCCATCAGTGGGGGCAGGGAGGATGGCTACACCTTC
NA	TRBV4-1	TRBD2	TRBJ2-5	CASSPLGIAGGQGFQETQYF	TGCGCCAGCAGCCCCTTGGGGATAGCGGGAGGCCAAGGGTTCCAAGAGACCCAGTACTTC
NA	TRBV5-1	NA	TRBJ2-5	CASRQTPGTQETQYF	TGCGCCAGCAGACAAACCCCCGGGACCCAAGAGACCCAGTACTTC
once	TRBV4-1	NA	TRBJ2-1	CASSQEVSYRNEQFF	TGCGCCAGCAGCCAAGAAGTGTCGTATAGAAATGAGCAGTTCTTC
NA	TRBV28	TRBD2	TRBJ2-3	CASSLRGGSDTQYF	TGTGCCAGCAGCTTACGGGGGGGGTCAGATACGCAGTATTTT
NA	TRBV6-5	NA	TRBJ2-7	CASSRTGGSYEQYF	TGTGCCAGCAGTCGAACGGGTGGCTCCTACGAGCAGTACTTC
NA	TRBV25-1	TRBD2	TRBJ2-5	CASSEPGGTRETQYF	TGTGCCAGCAGTGAACCGGGGGGGACGCGAGAGACCCAGTACTTC
NA	TRBV19	NA	TRBJ2-3	CASLSRDTSTDTQYF	TGTGCCAGTTTGTCACGGGACACTTCCACAGATACGCAGTATTTT
NA	TRBV5-8	NA	TRBJ1-5	CASSLFQGNQPQHF	TGTGCCAGCAGCTTGTTCCAGGGCAATCAGCCCCAGCATTTT
few	TRBV27	TRBD2	TRBJ2-1	CASSLRLAGGSPYNEQFF	TGTGCCAGCAGTTTACGGCTAGCGGGAGGATCTCCCTACAATGAGCAGTTCTTC
NA	TRBV11-2	NA	TRBJ2-5	CASSLEVGVWGTQYF	TGTGCCAGCAGCTTAGAGGTGGGGGTATGGGGGACCCAGTACTTC
NA	TRBV4-2	TRBD2	TRBJ2-5	CASSQGTSGSTETQYF	TGTGCCAGCAGCCAGGGGACTAGCGGGAGTACAGAGACCCAGTACTTC
NA	TRBV5-6	TRBD2	TRBJ2-1	CASSLGSSGSFGEQFF	TGTGCCAGCAGCTTGGGGTCTAGCGGGAGTTTCGGTGAGCAGTTCTTC
NA	TRBV7-8	NA	TRBJ2-5	CASSPGTGQGTQYF	TGTGCCAGCAGTCCTGGAACAGGGCAGGGGACCCAGTACTTC
once	TRBV28	NA	TRBJ2-3	CASRNSRTDTQYF	TGTGCCAGCAGGAATTCAAGGACAGATACGCAGTATTTT
few	TRBV29-1	NA	TRBJ1-1	CSVGENLNTEAFF	TGCAGCGTTGGTGAGAATCTGAACACTGAAGCTTTCTTT
NA	TRBV25-1	TRBD2	TRBJ2-5	CASSRGLAGVGETQYF	TGTGCCAGCAGTCGTGGACTAGCGGGAGTGGGGGAGACCCAGTACTTC
NA	TRBV14	NA	TRBJ2-3	CASSQVGTLGGLAANTDTQYF	TGTGCCAGCAGCCAGGTCGGGACACTCGGGGGGCTAGCGGCCAACACAGATACGCAGTATTTT
NA	TRBV25-1	NA	TRBJ1-4	CASSGWVGGNEKLFF	TGTGCCAGCAGTGGGTGGGTCGGGGGTAATGAAAAACTGTTTTTT
NA	TRBV7-6	TRBD2	TRBJ2-1	CASSLESGRALNEQFF	TGTGCCAGCAGCTTAGAGAGCGGGAGGGCCTTGAATGAGCAGTTCTTC
NA	TRBV2	TRBD1	TRBJ2-5	CASMLTGVGETQYF	TGTGCCAGCATGCTCACAGGGGTTGGGGAGACCCAGTACTTC
few	TRBV2	TRBD1	TRBJ1-1	CASSDHRGHGTEAFF	TGTGCCAGCAGTGACCACAGGGGGCACGGCACTGAAGCTTTCTTT
NA	TRBV6-5	TRBD1	TRBJ1-1	CASSLSGTGKKEAFF	TGTGCCAGCAGTCTCTCCGGGACAGGGAAAAAAGAAGCTTTCTTT
NA	TRBV13	TRBD1	TRBJ1-3	CASSSTGGGRNTIYF	TGTGCCAGCAGCTCGACAGGGGGCGGTCGAAACACCATATATTTT
NA	TRBV20-1	NA	TRBJ1-5	CSARGVQPQHF	TGCAGTGCTAGAGGTGTTCAGCCCCAGCATTTT
NA	TRBV9	NA	TRBJ2-5	CASSVDHTTEDTQYF	TGTGCCAGCAGCGTAGACCACACGACGGAAGATACCCAGTACTTC
NA	TRBV27	NA	TRBJ1-4	CASSFGTAAEKLFF	TGTGCCAGCAGTTTCGGGACTGCCGCGGAAAAACTGTTTTTT
NA	TRBV9	TRBD2	TRBJ2-2	CASSAGLAGGELFF	TGTGCCAGCAGCGCGGGACTAGCGGGCGGGGAGCTGTTTTTT